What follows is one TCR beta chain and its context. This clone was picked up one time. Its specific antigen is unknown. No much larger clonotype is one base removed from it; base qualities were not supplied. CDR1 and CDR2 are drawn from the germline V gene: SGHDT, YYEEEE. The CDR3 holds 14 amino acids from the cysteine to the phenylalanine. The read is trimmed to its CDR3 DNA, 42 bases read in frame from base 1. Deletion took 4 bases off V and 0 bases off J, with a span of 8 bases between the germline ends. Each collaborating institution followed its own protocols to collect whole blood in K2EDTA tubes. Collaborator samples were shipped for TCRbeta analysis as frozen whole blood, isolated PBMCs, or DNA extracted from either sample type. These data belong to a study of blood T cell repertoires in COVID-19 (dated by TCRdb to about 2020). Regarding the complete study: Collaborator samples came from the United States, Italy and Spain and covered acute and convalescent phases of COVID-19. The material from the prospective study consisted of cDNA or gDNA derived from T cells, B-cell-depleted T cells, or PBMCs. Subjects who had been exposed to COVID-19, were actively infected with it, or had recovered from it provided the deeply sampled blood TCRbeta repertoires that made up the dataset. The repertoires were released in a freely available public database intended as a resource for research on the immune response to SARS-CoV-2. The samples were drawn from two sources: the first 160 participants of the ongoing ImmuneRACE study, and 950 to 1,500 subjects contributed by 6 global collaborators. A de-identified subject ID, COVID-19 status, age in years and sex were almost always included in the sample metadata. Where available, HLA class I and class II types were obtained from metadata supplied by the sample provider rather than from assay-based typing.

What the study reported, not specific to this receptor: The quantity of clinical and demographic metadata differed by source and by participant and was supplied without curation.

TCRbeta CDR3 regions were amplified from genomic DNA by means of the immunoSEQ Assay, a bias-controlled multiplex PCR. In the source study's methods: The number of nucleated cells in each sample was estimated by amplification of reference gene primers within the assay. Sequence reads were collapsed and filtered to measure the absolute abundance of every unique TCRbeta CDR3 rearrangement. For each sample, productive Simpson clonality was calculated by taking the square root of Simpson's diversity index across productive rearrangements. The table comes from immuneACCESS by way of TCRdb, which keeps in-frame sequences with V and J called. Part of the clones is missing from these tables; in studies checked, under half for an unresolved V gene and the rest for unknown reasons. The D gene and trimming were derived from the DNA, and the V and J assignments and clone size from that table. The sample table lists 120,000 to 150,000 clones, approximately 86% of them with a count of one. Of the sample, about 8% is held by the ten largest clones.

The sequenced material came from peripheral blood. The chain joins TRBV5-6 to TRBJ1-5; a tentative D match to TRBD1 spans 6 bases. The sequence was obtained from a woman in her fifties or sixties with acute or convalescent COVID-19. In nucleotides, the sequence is TGTGCCAGCAGCGGGGGGGCTAGCAATCAGCCCCAGCATTTT. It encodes CASSGGASNQPQHF.